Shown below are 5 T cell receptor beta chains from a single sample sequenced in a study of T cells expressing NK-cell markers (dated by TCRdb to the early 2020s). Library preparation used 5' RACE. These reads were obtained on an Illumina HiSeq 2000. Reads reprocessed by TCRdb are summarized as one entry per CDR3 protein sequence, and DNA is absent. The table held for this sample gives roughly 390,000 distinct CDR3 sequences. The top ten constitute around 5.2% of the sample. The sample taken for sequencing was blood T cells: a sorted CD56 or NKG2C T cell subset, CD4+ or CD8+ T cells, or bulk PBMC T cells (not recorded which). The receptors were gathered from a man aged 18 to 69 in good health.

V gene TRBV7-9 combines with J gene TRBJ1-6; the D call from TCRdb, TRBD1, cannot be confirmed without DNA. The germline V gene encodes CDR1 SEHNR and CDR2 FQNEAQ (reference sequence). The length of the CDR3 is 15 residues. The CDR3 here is CASSLITGSNSPLHF.

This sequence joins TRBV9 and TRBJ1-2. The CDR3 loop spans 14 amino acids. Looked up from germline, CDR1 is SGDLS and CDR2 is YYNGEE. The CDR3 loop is CASSPRSDIYGYTF.

The CDR3 is CASSPGPNRVAFF. V gene TRBV18 combines with J gene TRBJ1-1; TCRdb indicates TRBD1, and absent DNA this call remains unverified. Germline CDR1 is KGHSH and CDR2 is LQKENI. This CDR3 region has 13 residues. The full variable domain, its missing parts supplied by reference TRBV18 and TRBJ1-1, is NAGVMQNPRHLVRRRGQEARLRCSPMKGHSHVYWYRQLPEEGLKFMVYLQKENIIDESGMPKERFSAEFPKEGPSILRIQQVVRGDSAAYFCASSPGPNRVAFFGQGTRLTVV.

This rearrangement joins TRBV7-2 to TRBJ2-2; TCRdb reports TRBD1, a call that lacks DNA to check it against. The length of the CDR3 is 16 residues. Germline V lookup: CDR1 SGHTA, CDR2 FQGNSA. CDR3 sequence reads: CASSPGRRVFTGELFF.

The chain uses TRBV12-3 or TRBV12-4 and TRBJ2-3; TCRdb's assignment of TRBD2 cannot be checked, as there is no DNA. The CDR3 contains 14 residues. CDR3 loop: CATSRDFGTDTQYF.